This TCR beta chain was obtained from a study of T cells in Graves' hyperthyroidism and ophthalmopathy. The PBMCs studied were ones that came from about 10 ml fresh peripheral blood. RNA transcripts served as the template for amplifying TCR beta CDR3 regions. A set of HTBI primers served as the primers for a first-round RT-PCR of the TCR CDR3. Via MiXCR, TCRdb re-called the multiplex PCR reads, giving one row per CDR3 protein. The table lists around 700,000 distinct CDR3 sequences, roughly 32% of them singletons, with less than 40% in the top ten. The sample comprised blood. This receptor was obtained from a woman between 40 and 50 years old with Graves' hyperthyroidism.

The CDR3 sequence is CASSSPGQGAGEQYF. The CDR3 DNA follows: TGTGCCAGCAGTTCTCCGGGACAGGGGGCTGGCGAGCAGTACTTC. The V call is TRBV12-3 or TRBV12-4, the J call TRBJ2-7; 12 nucleotides line up with TRBD1. This CDR3 is built from 15 residues. The ends lost 4 bases at V and 6 bases at J; junction bases unmatched: 7.